The rows below give T cell receptor beta chains drawn from one sample of a study of glioma-infiltrating T cells. TCRdb itself ran the multiplex PCR reads through MiXCR, one entry per CDR3 protein. The sample carries a few hundred thousand distinct CDR3 sequences, around 38% recorded once. The sample was glioma tissue, nonneoplastic brain tissue, or PBMCs (not recorded which). The source is a human donor with low-grade glioma or glioblastoma, undergoing nonglioma brain surgery, or in good health (not recorded which). Both conserved end residues are part of each CDR3. A D gene is named only where the DNA matches it firmly. The size field is filled for only some rows; it gives once, few, many or a size class.

TRBJ1-2,TRBV5-1,TRBD1,-,TGCGCCAGCAGCTTGGACGGGACAGGTGAAGGCTACACCTTC,CASSLDGTGEGYTF
TRBJ2-5,TRBV27,-,few,TGTGCCAGCAGTTTAGGCGGTGGGTACGAGACCCAGTACTTC,CASSLGGGYETQYF
TRBJ2-5,TRBV4-1,-,-,TGCGCCAGCAGCCAAGTCCTTGAAGAGACCCAGTACTTC,CASSQVLEETQYF
TRBJ1-2,TRBV4-2,-,few,TGTGCCAGCAGCCAAGGCCTGCTTAACTATGGCTACACCTTC,CASSQGLLNYGYTF
TRBJ2-3,TRBV18,-,-,TGTGCCAGCTCACCATTACGAGGGAGCACAGATACGCAGTATTTT,CASSPLRGSTDTQYF
TRBJ2-1,TRBV3-1,-,-,TGTGCCAGCAGCCAAGAACGGGTCCTAGGGGGCTACAATGAGCAGTTCTTC,CASSQERVLGGYNEQFF
TRBJ2-2,TRBV5-4,-,few,TGTGCCAGCAGCTTGAACCTACAGGCCACCGGGGAGCTGTTTTTT,CASSLNLQATGELFF
TRBJ1-2,TRBV6-2/TRBV6-3,-,many,TGTGCCAGCAGTTCCCCACAGGGATCTGGCTACACCTTC,CASSSPQGSGYTF
TRBJ2-3,TRBV20-1,-,few,TGCAGTGCTAGTGGTGGCAGGGTTGACACAGATACGCAGTATTTT,CSASGGRVDTDTQYF
TRBJ1-1,TRBV3-1,-,few,TGTGCCAGCACCACGTCTCTTGGGGGGGCCGGAGTGAACACTGAAGCTTTCTTT,CASTTSLGGAGVNTEAFF
TRBJ2-7,TRBV5-4,-,-,TGTGCCAGCAGCCCCAAGAAGGGTCGGTCCTACGAGCAGTACTTC,CASSPKKGRSYEQYF
TRBJ1-2,TRBV20-1,-,few,TGCAGTGCTCGGGGGGGCTCCTATGGCTACACCTTC,CSARGGSYGYTF
TRBJ2-2,TRBV7-9,-,few,TGTGCCAGCAGCTTAGAGGTGTCCGGGGAGCTGTTTTTT,CASSLEVSGELFF
TRBJ2-5,TRBV12-3/TRBV12-4,-,-,TGTGCCAGCAGTCAAACATCTCAAGAGACCCAGTACTTC,CASSQTSQETQYF
TRBJ2-7,TRBV28,-,few,TGTGCCAGCACCCGACGGGGCGAGCAGTACTTC,CASTRRGEQYF
TRBJ2-7,TRBV6-5,TRBD2,-,TGTGCCAGCACCCCAGCGGGGGCAATCTACAAGCAGTACTTC,CASTPAGAIYKQYF
TRBJ2-1,TRBV6-1,-,once,TGTGCCAGCAGAAAACTACAGGGGACTCCAGCCTACAATGAGAAGTTCTTC,CASRKLQGTPAYNEKFF
TRBJ2-5,TRBV28,-,-,TGTGCCAGCAGCCCCCACAGCGCTCGGGGGACCCAGTACTTC,CASSPHSARGTQYF
TRBJ2-5,TRBV24-1,TRBD2,-,TGTGCCACCAGTGACCCGACTAGCTCCGATGAGCAGTCCTTC,CATSDPTSSDEQSF
TRBJ2-1,TRBV6-2/TRBV6-3,-,many,TGTGCCAGCAGTTACCTCCCCGGACGGGGGTACAATGAGCAGTTCTTC,CASSYLPGRGYNEQFF
TRBJ1-1,TRBV6-1,-,-,TGTGCCATCAGTGTGGCGGGAGGGAAAACTGAAGCTTTCTTT,CAISVAGGKTEAFF
TRBJ2-1,TRBV28,-,many,TGTGCCAGCAGTTTATGGAAGGGGAAGAATGAGCAGTTCTTC,CASSLWKGKNEQFF
TRBJ2-7,TRBV7-9,TRBD2,-,TGTGCCAGCGCTATAGCGGGAGCCCTTCCCTACGAGCAGTACTTC,CASAIAGALPYEQYF
TRBJ1-2,TRBV18,TRBD1,once,TGTGCCAGCTCACCACCACCGGGACAGGGGTTGGGCTACACCTTC,CASSPPPGQGLGYTF
TRBJ2-7,TRBV7-9,-,-,TGTGCCAGCAGCTCCCCGGTCAGATACGAGCAGTACTTC,CASSSPVRYEQYF
TRBJ1-1,TRBV6-2/TRBV6-3,-,many,TGTGCCAGCAGTTACCCCGGGACTTTGAACACTGAAGCTTTCTTT,CASSYPGTLNTEAFF
TRBJ1-2,TRBV3-1,-,many,TGCGCCAGCAGCCAAGATACTGGTACCTATGGCTACACCTTC,CASSQDTGTYGYTF
TRBJ2-7,TRBV20-1,TRBD2,-,TGCAGTGCTACAAATACCGGGAGGGCCCCCTACGAGCAGTACTTC,CSATNTGRAPYEQYF
TRBJ1-1,TRBV6-2/TRBV6-3,-,many,TGTGCCAGCAGCCTCGAAGGGTATGAGACTGAAGCTTTCTTT,CASSLEGYETEAFF
TRBJ1-2,TRBV6-2/TRBV6-3,TRBD1,many,TGTGCCAGCAGCCTTGACAGGGGCTATGGCTACACCTTC,CASSLDRGYGYTF
TRBJ1-1,TRBV7-2,-,-,TGTGCCAGCAGCTCAAGGGTCCTCGGGGACCACACTGAAGCTTACTTT,CASSSRVLGDHTEAYF
TRBJ2-3,TRBV7-2,-,-,TGTGCCAGCAGTGTAGGGATCGCGCATACGCAGTATTTT,CASSVGIAHTQYF
TRBJ2-5,TRBV3-1,-,few,TGTGCCAGCAGCCAAGATCGGACCCGGGAGACCCAGTACTTC,CASSQDRTRETQYF
TRBJ1-1,TRBV28,-,many,TGTGCCAGCAGTGTGACGGACTGGAACACTGAAGCTTTCTTT,CASSVTDWNTEAFF
TRBJ2-7,TRBV20-1,TRBD2,-,TGCAGTGCTAGTGTAGCGGGAGCATACGAGCAGTACTTC,CSASVAGAYEQYF
TRBJ2-3,TRBV7-9,TRBD2,few,TGTGCCAGCAGCTTATTCGCGGGAGCCAACGCAGATACGCAGTATTTT,CASSLFAGANADTQYF
TRBJ1-2,TRBV4-2,-,-,TGTGCCAGCAGCCCGCGGGGGACCTCCTATGGCTACACCTTC,CASSPRGTSYGYTF
TRBJ1-1,TRBV5-1,-,-,TGCGCCAGCAGCTTTGGGACACCGAACACTGAAGCTTTCTTT,CASSFGTPNTEAFF
TRBJ2-3,TRBV7-3,TRBD2,-,TGTGCCAGCAGTCCAAGGGGCGGGAGTTCCGGGGATACGCAGTATTTT,CASSPRGGSSGDTQYF
TRBJ2-5,TRBV6-1,-,-,TGTGCCAGCAGTCCCTTCAGGGACCAAGGGACCCAGTACTTC,CASSPFRDQGTQYF